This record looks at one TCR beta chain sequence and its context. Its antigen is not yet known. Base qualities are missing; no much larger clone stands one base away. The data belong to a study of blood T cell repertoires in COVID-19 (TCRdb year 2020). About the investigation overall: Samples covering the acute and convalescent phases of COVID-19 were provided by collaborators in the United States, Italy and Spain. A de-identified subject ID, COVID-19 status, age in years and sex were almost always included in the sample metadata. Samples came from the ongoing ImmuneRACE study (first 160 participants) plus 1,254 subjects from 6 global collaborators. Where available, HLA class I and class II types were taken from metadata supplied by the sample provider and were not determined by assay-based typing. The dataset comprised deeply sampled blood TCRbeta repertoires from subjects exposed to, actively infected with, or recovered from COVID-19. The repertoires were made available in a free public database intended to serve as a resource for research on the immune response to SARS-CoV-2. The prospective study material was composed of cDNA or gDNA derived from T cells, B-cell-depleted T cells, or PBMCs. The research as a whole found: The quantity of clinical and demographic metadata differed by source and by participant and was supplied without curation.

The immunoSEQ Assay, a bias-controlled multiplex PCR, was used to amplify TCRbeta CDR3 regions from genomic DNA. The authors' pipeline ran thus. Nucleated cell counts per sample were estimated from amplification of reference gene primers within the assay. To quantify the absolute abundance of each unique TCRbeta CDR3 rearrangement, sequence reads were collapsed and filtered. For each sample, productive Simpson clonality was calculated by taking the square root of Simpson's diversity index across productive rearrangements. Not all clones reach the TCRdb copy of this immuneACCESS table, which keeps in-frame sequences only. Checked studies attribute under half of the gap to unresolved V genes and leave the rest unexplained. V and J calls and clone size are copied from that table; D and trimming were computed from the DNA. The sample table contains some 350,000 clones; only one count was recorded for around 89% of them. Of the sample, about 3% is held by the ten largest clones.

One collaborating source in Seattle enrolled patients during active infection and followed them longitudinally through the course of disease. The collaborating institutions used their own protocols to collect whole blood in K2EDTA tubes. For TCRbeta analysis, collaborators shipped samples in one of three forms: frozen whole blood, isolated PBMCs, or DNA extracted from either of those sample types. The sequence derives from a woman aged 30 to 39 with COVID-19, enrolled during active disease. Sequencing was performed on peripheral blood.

Here is the DNA: TGTGCCAGTAGTAGGGGACTAGCGGGGGGGCCCCCCTACAATGAGCAGTTCTTC. This sequence encodes CASSRGLAGGPPYNEQFF. The chain links TRBV19 with TRBJ2-1, and 16 junctional nucleotides match TRBD2. CDR1 LNHDA and CDR2 SQIVND were looked up in the germline V gene (reference sequence). There are 18 amino acids in the CDR3, from cysteine to phenylalanine inclusive. This entry keeps only the CDR3 DNA: 54 bases, framed from base 1. Germline trimming amounts to 4 bases on V and 2 bases on J, with 5 as the count of junction bases outside the gene matches.